This TCR beta chain stems from a study of blood T cell repertoires in COVID-19. The V end was cut by 1 base, the J end by 7 bases, with 5 bases between. Germline CDR1 reads SGHTA; CDR2 reads FQGNSA. CDR3 size: 13 residues. Profiled with immunoSEQ multiplex PCR; TCRdb holds only in-frame clones, not every one. The sample has about 190,000 clones, about three quarters seen once. The V gene is TRBV7-2, the J gene TRBJ1-6; D gene ambiguous. This TCR was recovered from an elderly woman with active or convalescent COVID-19. Source material: peripheral blood. The CDR3 sequence: CASSLVQNSPLHF. Written as DNA, the CDR3 is TGTGCCAGCAGCTTAGTGCAGAATTCACCCCTCCACTTT.